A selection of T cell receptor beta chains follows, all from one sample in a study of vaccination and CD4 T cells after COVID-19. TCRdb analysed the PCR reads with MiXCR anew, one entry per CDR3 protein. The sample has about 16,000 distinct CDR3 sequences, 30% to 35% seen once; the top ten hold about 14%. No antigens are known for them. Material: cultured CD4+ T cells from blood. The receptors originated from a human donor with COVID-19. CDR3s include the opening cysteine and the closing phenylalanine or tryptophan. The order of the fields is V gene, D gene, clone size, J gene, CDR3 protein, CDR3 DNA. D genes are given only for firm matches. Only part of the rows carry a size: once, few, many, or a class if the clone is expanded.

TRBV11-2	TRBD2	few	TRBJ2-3	CASSPGLAGNTQYF	TGTGCCAGCAGCCCTGGACTAGCGGGGAATACGCAGTATTTT
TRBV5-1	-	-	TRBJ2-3	CASSVAADTQYF	TGCGCCAGCAGCGTAGCGGCGGATACGCAGTATTTT
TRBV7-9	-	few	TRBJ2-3	CASSSFARARGTDTQYF	TGTGCCAGCAGCTCCTTTGCCAGGGCAAGGGGCACAGATACGCAGTATTTT
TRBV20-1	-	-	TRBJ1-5	CSASRDGPQHF	TGCAGTGCTAGCCGGGACGGCCCCCAGCATTTT
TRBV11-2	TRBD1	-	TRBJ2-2	CASSRVQGATGELFF	TGTGCCAGCAGCCGGGTCCAGGGGGCGACCGGGGAGCTGTTTTTT
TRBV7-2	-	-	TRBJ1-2	CASSFNSRYGYTF	TGTGCCAGCAGCTTTAACAGTCGGTATGGCTACACCTTC
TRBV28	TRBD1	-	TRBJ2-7	CASSLQGAGEQYF	TGTGCCAGCAGCCTACAGGGGGCCGGCGAGCAGTACTTC
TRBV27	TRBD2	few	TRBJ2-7	CASSSNVGLAGFEQYF	TGTGCCAGCAGTTCAAACGTGGGACTAGCGGGGTTCGAGCAGTACTTC
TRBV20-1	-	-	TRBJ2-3	CSAGDWGVASTDTQYF	TGCAGTGCAGGGGATTGGGGCGTCGCTAGCACAGATACGCAGTATTTT
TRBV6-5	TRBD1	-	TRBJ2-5	CASSYDRVQETQYF	TGTGCCAGCAGTTACGACAGGGTCCAAGAGACCCAGTACTTC
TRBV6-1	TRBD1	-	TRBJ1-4	CASRGQGPNEKLFF	TGTGCCAGCAGGGGACAGGGCCCTAATGAAAAACTGTTTTTT
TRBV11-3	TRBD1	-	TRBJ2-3	CASSTRTGTGTDTQYF	TGTGCCAGCAGCACAAGGACAGGGACGGGCACAGATACGCAGTATTTT
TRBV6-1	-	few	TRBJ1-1	CASSGTQNTEAFF	TGTGCCAGCAGTGGGACACAGAACACTGAAGCTTTCTTT
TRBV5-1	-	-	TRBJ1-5	CASSRSGQPNQPQHF	TGCGCCAGTAGCCGCTCAGGACAGCCCAATCAGCCCCAGCATTTT
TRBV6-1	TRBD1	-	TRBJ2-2	CASSGTGGTGELFF	TGTGCCAGCAGTGGGACAGGGGGCACCGGGGAGCTGTTTTTT
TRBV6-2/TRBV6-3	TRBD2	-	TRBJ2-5	CASSISGAEGTQYF	TGTGCCAGCAGTATCAGCGGGGCGGAGGGGACCCAGTACTTC
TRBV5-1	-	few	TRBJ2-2	CASSLGRVNTGELFF	TGCGCCAGCAGCTTGGGACGGGTAAACACCGGGGAGCTGTTTTTT
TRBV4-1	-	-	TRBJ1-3	CASSQAGFSGNTIYF	TGCGCCAGCAGCCAAGCTGGTTTCTCTGGAAACACCATATATTTT
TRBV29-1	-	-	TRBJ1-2	CSVSGLRDGYTF	TGCAGCGTTTCAGGGCTTCGGGATGGCTACACCTTC
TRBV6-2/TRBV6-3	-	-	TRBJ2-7	CASSYSSQGQNEQYF	TGTGCCAGCAGTTACTCGTCGCAGGGTCAGAACGAGCAGTACTTC
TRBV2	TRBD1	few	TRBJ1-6	CASSGQGLVHSPLHF	TGTGCCAGCAGTGGACAGGGACTGGTTCATTCACCCCTCCACTTT
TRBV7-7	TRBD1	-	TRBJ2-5	CASSPVSGQGEETQYF	TGTGCTAGCAGCCCAGTGTCTGGACAGGGAGAGGAGACCCAGTACTTC
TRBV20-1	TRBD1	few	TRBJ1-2	CSASKKVLPGQSYNYGYTF	TGCAGTGCTAGCAAAAAAGTACTTCCGGGACAGTCCTACAACTATGGCTACACCTTC
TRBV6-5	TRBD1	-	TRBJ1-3	CASSYRGLGNTIYF	TGTGCCAGCAGTTACAGGGGGCTCGGAAACACCATATATTTT
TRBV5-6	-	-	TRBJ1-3	CASSLALFGASSGNTIYF	TGTGCCAGCAGCTTGGCCCTATTTGGGGCCAGCTCTGGAAACACCATATATTTT
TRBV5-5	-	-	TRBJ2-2	CASSPPPPRGTGELFF	TGTGCCAGCAGCCCGCCCCCGCCCCGGGGCACCGGGGAGCTGTTTTTT
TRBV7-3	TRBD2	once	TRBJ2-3	CASSWDGLAGASTDTQYF	TGTGCCAGCAGCTGGGACGGACTAGCGGGGGCTAGCACAGATACGCAGTATTTT
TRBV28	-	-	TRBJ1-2	CASSSNSERGYTF	TGTGCCAGCAGTTCCAACAGTGAACGGGGCTACACCTTC
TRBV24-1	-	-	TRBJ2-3	CATSDPKPGASTDTQYF	TGTGCCACCAGTGACCCAAAACCGGGGGCTAGCACAGATACGCAGTATTTT
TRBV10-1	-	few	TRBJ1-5	CASSGRDFCQPQHF	TGCGCCAGCAGTGGGCGGGATTTCTGCCAGCCCCAGCATTTT
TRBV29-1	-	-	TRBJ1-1	CSSHQGNTEAFF	TGCAGCTCCCATCAGGGGAACACTGAAGCTTTCTTT
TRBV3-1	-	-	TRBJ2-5	CASSQYRVKETQYF	TGTGCCAGCAGCCAATACAGGGTAAAAGAGACCCAGTACTTC
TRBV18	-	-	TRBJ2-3	CASSPGLALGGPRTDTQYF	TGTGCCAGCTCACCTGGGCTAGCGTTGGGGGGGCCTCGCACAGATACGCAGTATTTT
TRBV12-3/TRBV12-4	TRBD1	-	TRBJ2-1	CASSPENAGGNEQFF	TGTGCCAGCAGTCCCGAGAATGCAGGGGGCAATGAGCAGTTCTTC
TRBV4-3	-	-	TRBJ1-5	CASSPELSNQPQHF	TGCGCCAGCAGCCCCGAGTTAAGCAATCAGCCCCAGCATTTT
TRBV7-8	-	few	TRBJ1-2	CASSLRGNYGYTF	TGTGCCAGCAGCCTCAGGGGTAACTATGGCTACACCTTC
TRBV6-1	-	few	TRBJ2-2	CASMVVAGGELFF	TGTGCCAGCATGGTGGTAGCTGGCGGGGAGCTGTTTTTT
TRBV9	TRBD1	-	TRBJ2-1	CASSDKQGVPYNEQFF	TGTGCCAGCAGCGATAAACAGGGGGTTCCCTACAATGAGCAGTTCTTC
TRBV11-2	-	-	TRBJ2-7	CASSTTEAGSYEQYF	TGTGCCAGCAGCACGACAGAGGCGGGGTCCTACGAGCAGTACTTC
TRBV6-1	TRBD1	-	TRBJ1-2	CASRGGQDSGYTF	TGTGCCAGCAGGGGGGGACAGGATAGTGGCTACACCTTC
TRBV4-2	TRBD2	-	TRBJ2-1	CASSVAGGSYNEQFF	TGTGCCAGCAGCGTAGCGGGGGGTTCCTACAATGAGCAGTTCTTC
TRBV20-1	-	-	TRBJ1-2	CSAEEVSATYGYTF	TGCAGTGCCGAAGAAGTGTCAGCTACCTATGGCTACACCTTC
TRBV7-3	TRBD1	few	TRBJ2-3	CASSGRDREQYF	TGTGCCAGCAGCGGCCGGGACAGGGAACAGTATTTT
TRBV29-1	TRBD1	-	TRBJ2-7	CSVEPRDRGAYEQYF	TGCAGCGTTGAACCGAGGGACAGGGGGGCCTACGAGCAGTACTTC
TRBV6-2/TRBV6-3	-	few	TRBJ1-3	CASIEAGQQSSGNTIYF	TGTGCCAGCATCGAGGCCGGGCAGCAGAGCTCTGGAAACACCATATATTTT
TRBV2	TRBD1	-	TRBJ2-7	CASSEAGRGLNEQYF	TGTGCCAGCAGTGAAGCGGGCAGGGGGCTCAACGAGCAGTACTTC
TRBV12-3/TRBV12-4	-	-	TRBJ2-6	CASSLYGSGANVLTF	TGTGCCAGCAGTTTATATGGGTCTGGGGCCAACGTCCTGACTTTC
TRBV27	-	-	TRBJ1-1	CASRPLSGWRPNTEAFF	TGTGCCAGCAGGCCGTTATCGGGGTGGCGCCCGAACACTGAAGCTTTCTTT
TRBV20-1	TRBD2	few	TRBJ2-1	CSASFTSGENEQFF	TGCAGTGCTAGTTTCACTAGCGGGGAAAATGAGCAGTTCTTC
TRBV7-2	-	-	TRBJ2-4	CASSLRDLGIQYF	TGTGCCAGCAGCTTGAGGGACCTCGGCATTCAGTACTTC
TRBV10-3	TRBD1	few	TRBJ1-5	CAISEGGTGGGQPQHF	TGTGCCATCAGTGAGGGCGGGACAGGGGGTGGGCAGCCCCAGCATTTT
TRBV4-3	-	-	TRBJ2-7	CASSQDGAGTYEQYF	TGCGCCAGCAGCCAAGATGGGGCAGGGACCTACGAGCAGTACTTC
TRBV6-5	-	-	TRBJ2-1	CASSYSERSGEQFF	TGTGCCAGCAGTTACTCGGAGCGTAGCGGTGAGCAGTTCTTC
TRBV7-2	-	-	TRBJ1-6	CASSLDQGRASPLHF	TGTGCCAGCAGCTTAGATCAGGGCCGGGCTTCACCCCTCCACTTT
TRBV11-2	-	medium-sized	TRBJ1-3	CASKHRVSGNTIYF	TGTGCCAGCAAACACAGGGTGTCCGGCAACACCATATATTTT